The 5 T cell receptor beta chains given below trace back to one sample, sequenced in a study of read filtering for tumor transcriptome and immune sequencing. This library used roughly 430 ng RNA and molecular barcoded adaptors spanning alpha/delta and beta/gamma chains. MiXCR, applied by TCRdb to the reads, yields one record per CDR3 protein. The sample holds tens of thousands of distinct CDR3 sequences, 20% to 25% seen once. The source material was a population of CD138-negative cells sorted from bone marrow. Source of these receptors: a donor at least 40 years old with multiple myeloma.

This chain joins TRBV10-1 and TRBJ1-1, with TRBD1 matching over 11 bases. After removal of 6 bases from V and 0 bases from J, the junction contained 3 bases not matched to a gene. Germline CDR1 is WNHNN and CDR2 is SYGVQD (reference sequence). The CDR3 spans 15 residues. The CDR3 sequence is CASSLGQGVNTEAFF. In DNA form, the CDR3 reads TGCGCCAGCAGCCTGGGACAGGGGGTGAACACTGAAGCTTTCTTT.

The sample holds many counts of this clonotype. The chain's CDR3 is CASSFRGAYEQYF. CDR3 DNA sequence: TGTGCCAGCAGCTTTCGGGGAGCCTACGAGCAGTACTTC. The gene calls are TRBV13 and TRBJ2-7, with D possibly TRBD2 on 5 matching bases. Per germline, CDR1 PRHDT and CDR2 FYEKMQ (reference sequence). Deletions cut 3 bases from V and 2 bases from J, with 8 bases between. CDR3 length equals 13 residues.

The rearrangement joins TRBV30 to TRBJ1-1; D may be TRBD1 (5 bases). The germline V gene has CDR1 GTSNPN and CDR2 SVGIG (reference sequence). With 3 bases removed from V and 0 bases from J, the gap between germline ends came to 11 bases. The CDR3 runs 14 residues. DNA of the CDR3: TGTGCCTGGAGACGGGGGAAGTTGAACACTGAAGCTTTCTTT. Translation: CAWRRGKLNTEAFF.

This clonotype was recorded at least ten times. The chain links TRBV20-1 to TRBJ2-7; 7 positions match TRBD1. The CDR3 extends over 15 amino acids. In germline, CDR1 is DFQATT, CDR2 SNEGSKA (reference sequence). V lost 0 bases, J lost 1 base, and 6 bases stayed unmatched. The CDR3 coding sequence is TGCAGTGCTAGAGATCGGACAGGCCTATCCTACGAGCAGTACTTC. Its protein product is CSARDRTGLSYEQYF.

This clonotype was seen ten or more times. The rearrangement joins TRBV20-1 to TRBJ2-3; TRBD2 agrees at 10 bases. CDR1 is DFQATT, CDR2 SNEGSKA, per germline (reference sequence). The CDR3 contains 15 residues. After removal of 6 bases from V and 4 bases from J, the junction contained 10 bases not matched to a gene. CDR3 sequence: CSARLAGLSADTQYF. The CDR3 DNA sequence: TGCAGTGCGCGACTAGCGGGTCTATCTGCAGATACGCAGTATTTT.